The 23 T cell receptor beta chains below were found in one sample sequenced in a study of cytomegalovirus exposure and HLA in healthy donors. Primers included in the PCR were 60 Vbeta and 13 Jbeta primers. Measured with immunoSEQ multiplex PCR; TCRdb has only the in-frame clones, and not every one. The sample holds about 190,000 clones, roughly 81% seen once. The specimen was PBMCs. The receptors stem from a woman aged 25 to 45 in good health and CMV-seropositive.

In its sample, this clone was seen once. The chain couples TRBV19 to TRBJ2-1; D perhaps matches TRBD2 (6 bases). The CDR3 length is 15 residues. Trimming shortened V by 3 bases and J by 7 bases, and 16 bases separated the two germline ends. Per germline, CDR1 LNHDA and CDR2 SQIVND (reference sequence). CDR3 bases: TGTGCCAGTAGTATTCTAGGACTAATGGGGAATGAGCAGTTCTTC. Translation: CASSILGLMGNEQFF.

This chain uses TRBV27 with TRBJ2-7, with TRBD2 matching over 11 bases. The CDR3 is 15 amino acids. CDR1 and CDR2 (germline): MNHEY, SMNVEV (reference sequence). V lost 5 bases and J lost 5; bases outside the gene matches: 8. CDR3 region: CASSRSGRALDEQYF. In nucleotides, the CDR3 is TGTGCCAGCAGTCGTAGCGGGAGGGCCCTTGACGAGCAGTACTTC.

The chain combines TRBV28 with TRBJ2-7, with TRBD2 identical over 8 bases. The V gene's germline CDR1 is MDHEN and CDR2 SYDVKM. After removal of 6 bases from V and 4 bases from J, the junction contained 8 bases not matched to a gene. There are 14 residues in the CDR3. The DNA of the CDR3 is TGTGCCAGCAGAATGACTAGCGCCTATTACGAGCAGTACTTC. Protein sequence: CASRMTSAYYEQYF.

This clone was recorded only once. The V and J genes are TRBV7-9 and TRBJ2-7; D is perhaps TRBD2 (5 bases). Deletions cut 5 bases from V and 3 bases from J, with 14 bases between. The CDR3 has 14 residues. Per the germline V gene, CDR1 is SEHNR and CDR2 is FQNEAQ (reference sequence). CDR3: CASSPPLRVYEQYF. The CDR3 nucleotides read TGTGCCAGCAGCCCGCCCCTGCGGGTCTACGAGCAGTACTTC. Full variable domain (rest looked up from reference TRBV7-9 and TRBJ2-7): DTGVSQNPRHKITKRGQNVTFRCDPISEHNRLYWYRQTLGQGPEFLTYFQNEAQLEKSRLLSDRFSAERPKGSFSTLEIQRTEQGDSAMYLCASSPPLRVYEQYFGPGTRLTVT.

The chain links TRBV19 to TRBJ2-7; possibly TRBD2 for D (6 bases). V was clipped by 3 bases and J by 3 bases, with 12 bases between them. Germline CDR1 LNHDA, CDR2 SQIVND (reference sequence). There are 14 residues in the CDR3. CDR3 in amino acids: CASSMAGPLYEQYF. Written as DNA, the CDR3 is TGTGCCAGTAGTATGGCGGGACCGCTCTACGAGCAGTACTTC.

This chain links TRBV4-1 with TRBJ1-6; 9 positions match TRBD1. Trimming cost V 4 bases and J 3 bases; bases outside gene matches: 16. The CDR3 loop spans 20 amino acids. Germline V lookup: CDR1 MGHRA, CDR2 YSYEKL. The CDR3 DNA reads TGCGCCAGCAGCCTGTATCCGGGACAGGGCTTTGGTAACTATAATTCACCCCTCCACTTT. Amino acids: CASSLYPGQGFGNYNSPLHF.

Only a few counts were recorded for this clone. The CDR3 coding sequence is TGTGCCAGTCAGGACAGGGGCCTTAATGAAAAACTGTTTTTT. As protein: CASQDRGLNEKLFF. The genes are TRBV19 and TRBJ1-4, with TRBD1 matching over 9 bases. The CDR3 sequence is 14 residues long. The germline V gene has CDR1 LNHDA and CDR2 SQIVND (reference sequence). V gave up 8 bases and J gave up 4 bases; unmatched junction bases: 5.

The chain carries TRBV28 and TRBJ2-1, with D hard to call. This CDR3 is 18 amino acids long. Deletions cut 2 bases from V and 0 bases from J, with 17 bases between. Per germline, CDR1 MDHEN and CDR2 SYDVKM. The CDR3 loop reads CASSLESLRSLSYNEQFF. In nucleotides, the CDR3 is TGTGCCAGCAGTTTAGAGTCCCTTCGGTCTCTCTCCTACAATGAGCAGTTCTTC. Using reference TRBV28 and TRBJ2-1 for the parts outside the CDR3, the full variable domain is DVKVTQSSRYLVKRTGEKVFLECVQDMDHENMFWYRQDPGLGLRLIYFSYDVKMKEKGDIPEGYSVSREKKERFSLILESASTNQTSMYLCASSLESLRSLSYNEQFFGPGTRLTVL.

The gene calls are TRBV29-1 and TRBJ2-7, with D possibly matching TRBD2 (7 bases). There are 13 residues in the CDR3. Deletions cut 5 bases from V and 3 bases from J, with 14 bases between. From germline, CDR1 is SQVTM and CDR2 ANQGSEA. In DNA form, the CDR3 reads TGCAGCGTTTCGGGGGGCCCGGGCTACGAGCAGTACTTC. Translation gives CSVSGGPGYEQYF.

The gene calls are TRBV10-1 and TRBJ2-1; 13 nucleotides line up with TRBD2. Germline CDR1 reads WNHNN; CDR2 reads SYGVQD (reference sequence). V shed 4 bases and J 8 bases; nucleotides not matched to a gene: 8. The CDR3 has 16 amino acids. CDR3 residues: CASSGRELAGGDEQFF. The CDR3, as DNA: TGCGCCAGCAGTGGACGGGAACTAGCGGGAGGGGATGAGCAGTTCTTC.

The V call is TRBV9, the J call TRBJ1-2; tentative D call: TRBD1 (6 bases). Per the germline V gene, CDR1 is SGDLS and CDR2 is YYNGEE. The CDR3 length is 14 residues. Deletions cut 6 bases from V and 0 bases from J, with 12 bases between. CDR3 in amino acids: CASNGQSSNYGYTF. The CDR3 nucleotides read TGTGCCAGCAACGGACAGAGTTCTAACTATGGCTACACCTTC.

J is TRBJ2-1 and V is TRBV25-1; D ambiguous. The CDR3 contains 15 residues. Trimming left V 1 base short and J 1 base short, with 8 bases between. The germline V gene has CDR1 MGHDK and CDR2 SYGVNS. The CDR3 coding sequence is TGTGCCAGCAGTGAATCTAAATCGTCCTACAATGAGCAGTTCTTC. This gives the protein CASSESKSSYNEQFF.

V and J are TRBV5-1 and TRBJ2-3, with 7 bases matching TRBD1. This CDR3 has 13 amino acids. The trim removed 10 bases at V and 1 base at J, leaving 6 bases unmatched. Germline V lookup: CDR1 SGHRS, CDR2 YFSETQ. CDR3 sequence: CASRQGGTDTQYF. Written as DNA, the CDR3 is TGCGCCTCTCGTCAGGGGGGCACAGATACGCAGTATTTT.

The chain uses TRBV7-2 and TRBJ2-1; TRBD1 matches at 8 bases. V lost 5 bases, J lost 8 bases, and 11 bases stayed unmatched. The CDR3 runs 15 residues. CDR1 is SGHTA, CDR2 FQGNSA, per germline. The CDR3 DNA reads as TGTGCCAGCAGCCCTGTTACCGGGACAGGTCATGAGCAGTTCTTC. Protein product: CASSPVTGTGHEQFF.

In this sample, this clone turned up a few times. The chain employs TRBV9 and TRBJ1-1; 7 positions agree with TRBD1. The CDR3 is 15 residues long. J was trimmed by 1 base and V by 0 bases; bases with no gene match: 3. CDR1 and CDR2 (germline): SGDLS, YYNGEE. The CDR3 nucleotides read TGTGCCAGCAGCGTAGGAGGGGGCCAGAACACTGAAGCTTTCTTT. Translation: CASSVGGGQNTEAFF. The full variable domain, in which reference TRBV9 and TRBJ1-1 provide the parts outside the CDR3, is DSGVTQTPKHLITATGQRVTLRCSPRSGDLSVYWYQQSLDQGLQFLIQYYNGEERAKGNILERFSAQQFPDLHSELNLSSLELGDSALYFCASSVGGGQNTEAFFGQGTRLTVV.

This rearrangement joins TRBV7-9 to TRBJ1-5; D not resolved. V was shortened by 8 bases and J by 0 bases, with 14 bases between the two germline ends. CDR3 length equals 15 residues. CDR1 is SEHNR and CDR2 is FQNEAQ in the germline V gene (reference sequence). CDR3 region: CASAGEEDSNQPQHF. The CDR3, as DNA: TGTGCCAGCGCCGGGGAGGAGGATAGCAATCAGCCCCAGCATTTT.

The chain links TRBV2 to TRBJ2-3; TRBD2 is a possible D gene (5 bases). V was shortened by 7 bases and J by 0 bases, with 23 bases between the two germline ends. The CDR3 loop spans 18 amino acids. The germline V gene encodes CDR1 SNHLY and CDR2 FYNNEI. The CDR3 DNA sequence: TGTGCCAGCACCCTCCCACGAACGGGAACAACTAGCACAGATACGCAGTATTTT. It is translated as CASTLPRTGTTSTDTQYF.

The chain is built from TRBV5-1 and TRBJ2-2; TRBD1 matches at 11 bases. The CDR3 is 16 amino acids. In germline, CDR1 is SGHRS, CDR2 YFSETQ. V lost 7 bases and J lost 4; bases outside the gene matches: 9. CDR3 sequence reads: CASQGQGASSTGELFF. The CDR3 region has the DNA TGCGCCAGCCAAGGACAGGGGGCAAGTAGCACCGGGGAGCTGTTTTTT.

The J gene is TRBJ2-7, the V gene TRBV7-2, with 8 bases matching TRBD2. The V gene end was trimmed by 5 bases and the J gene end by 3 bases; junction bases not matched to a gene: 6. Germline V CDR1 and CDR2: SGHTA, FQGNSA. The CDR3 runs 14 residues. The CDR3: CASSVGLGIYEQYF. Written as DNA, the CDR3 is TGTGCCAGCAGCGTGGGACTAGGAATCTACGAGCAGTACTTC.

The rearrangement joins TRBV5-6 to TRBJ2-1, with D possibly matching TRBD2 (6 bases). V was clipped by 1 base and J by 6 bases, with 11 bases between them. Germline values: CDR1 SGHDT, CDR2 YYEEEE. The CDR3 spans 14 residues. The CDR3 coding sequence is TGTGCCAGCAGCTTGTCCGCGGGATTCAATGAGCAGTTCTTC. Amino acids: CASSLSAGFNEQFF.

The genes are TRBV9 and TRBJ2-1, with TRBD2 matching 7 bases. Germline V lookup: CDR1 SGDLS, CDR2 YYNGEE. CDR3 length: 17 residues. J gave up 7 bases and V 0 bases, and 13 bases lay outside the gene matches. The CDR3 is CASSVAPGTTSGNEQFF. The CDR3 DNA follows: TGTGCCAGCAGCGTAGCTCCAGGGACTACCTCTGGTAATGAGCAGTTCTTC.

V and J are TRBV6-4 and TRBJ1-2; D remains ambiguous. Looked up from germline, CDR1 is MRHNA and CDR2 is SNTAGT. Trimming cost V 0 bases and J 10 bases, with 9 bases left between them. The CDR3 runs 12 residues. The CDR3 reads CASSDSRAFYTF. The CDR3 nucleotides are TGTGCCAGCAGTGACTCGAGGGCCTTCTACACCTTC.

The chain is built from TRBV7-2 and TRBJ2-3; 11 bases are a match to TRBD2. Germline V gives CDR1 SGHTA, CDR2 FQGNSA. This CDR3 contains 16 residues. V shed 5 bases and J 4 bases; nucleotides not matched to a gene: 8. Here the CDR3 DNA reads TGTGCCAGCAGCCACCGACTAGCGGGACTTGCAGATACGCAGTATTTT. Residues: CASSHRLAGLADTQYF.